This TCR beta chain was sequenced in a study of shared clonotypes between healthy human individuals. V gave up 3 bases and J gave up 4 bases, with 18 bases separating them. The CDR3 runs to 15 residues. The germline V gene has CDR1 GTSNPN and CDR2 SVGIG (reference sequence). Using immunoSEQ multiplex PCR, the repertoire was profiled, and TCRdb retains in-frame clones only, with some absent. The sample shows some 500,000 clones, about 96% of them seen only once. The study, taken as a whole, reports: In having few donors, the study represented limited genetic and exposure-history diversity. Blood was the only sampled material, and tissue repertoires likely differ.

In regard to this clone: What it binds is unknown.

The investigators split CD4+ cells into a CD45RA+ naive subset and a CD45RA-negative memory subset. V usage is TRBV30 and J usage is TRBJ2-5; D ambiguous. The sequenced material came from naive CD4+ T cells sorted from blood. Subset specified: CD45RA+ positively selected. The clonotype was recovered from a woman in her twenties or thirties in good health. The CDR3 DNA sequence: TGTGCCTGGAGCTTCCTCACTACCCGCCGAGAGACCCAGTACTTC. This codes for CAWSFLTTRRETQYF.